The TCR beta chain under discussion was sequenced for a study of blood T cell repertoires in COVID-19. In germline, CDR1 is SGHRS, CDR2 YFSETQ. CDR3 length: 15 residues. Trimming at V came to 0 bases and at J to 1 base, leaving 2 bases not matched to a gene. Clones were read by immunoSEQ multiplex PCR, and TCRdb kept only the in-frame ones, dropping some. The table has over 350,000 clones, more than 80% seen once. Remarks on this clone: The sample has other DNA sequences that encode this CDR3 too.

The sequence derives from a woman in her thirties with active or convalescent COVID-19. The chain couples TRBV5-1 to TRBJ2-3; 7 nucleotides line up with TRBD2. Sequenced: peripheral blood. CDR3 protein: CASSLGLAGTDTQYF. DNA of the CDR3: TGCGCCAGCAGCTTGGGGCTAGCGGGCACAGATACGCAGTATTTT.